This T cell receptor beta chain was found in a study of blood T cell repertoires in COVID-19 (TCRdb year 2020). Context from the whole study: The collaborator samples originated in the United States, Italy and Spain and spanned the acute and convalescent phases of COVID-19. The dataset comprised deeply sampled blood TCRbeta repertoires from subjects exposed to, actively infected with, or recovered from COVID-19. The repertoires were released in a freely available public database intended as a resource for research on the immune response to SARS-CoV-2. The material from the prospective study consisted of cDNA or gDNA derived from T cells, B-cell-depleted T cells, or PBMCs. Samples came from the ongoing ImmuneRACE study (first 160 participants) plus 1,254 subjects from 6 global collaborators. Nearly every sample came with metadata listing a de-identified subject ID, COVID-19 status, age in years and sex. Where available, HLA class I and class II types were taken from metadata supplied by the sample provider and were not determined by assay-based typing. Results and caveats for the whole study, not just this receptor: The amount of clinical and demographic metadata varied by source and participant and was provided uncurated.

Turning to this clone: What this receptor recognizes is not known. No much larger clone is present one base from it, and per-base qualities are unavailable.

The collaborating institutions used their own protocols to collect whole blood in K2EDTA tubes. For TCRbeta analysis, collaborators shipped samples as frozen whole blood, isolated PBMCs, or DNA extracted from either of those sample types. V sheds 7 bases and J sheds 1 base, leaving 11 bases between their ends. Looking up the germline V gene yields CDR1 MDHEN and CDR2 SYDVKM. Counted from cysteine to phenylalanine, this CDR3 has 14 amino acids. Only the CDR3 part of the read is kept: 42 bases, read in frame from the first base. TCRbeta CDR3 regions were amplified from genomic DNA by means of the immunoSEQ Assay, a bias-controlled multiplex PCR. Turning to the authors' computational methods: The number of nucleated cells in each sample was estimated by amplification of reference gene primers within the assay. Sequence reads were collapsed and filtered to measure the absolute abundance of every unique TCRbeta CDR3 rearrangement. For each sample, productive Simpson clonality was calculated as the square root of Simpson's diversity index over productive rearrangements. TCRdb provides this immuneACCESS table in a form limited to in-frame rearrangements. Some clones are lacking; in checked studies, under half of them reflect an unresolved V gene, and why the rest are absent is not known. V, J and clone size derive from that table, while D and trimming were established from the DNA sequence. The sample includes around 90,000 clones, with over 70% observed a single time. The ten largest make up over 15% of the sample.

This sequence uses TRBV28 and TRBJ1-5; a tentative D match to TRBD1 spans 5 bases. What was sequenced was peripheral blood. The TCR originated in a human donor in a cohort sampled during active COVID-19. The CDR3 protein sequence reads: CASTLSGSNQPQHF. The nucleotides are TGTGCCAGCACCCTATCAGGGAGCAATCAGCCCCAGCATTTT. The entire variable domain, with the stretches around the CDR3 drawn from the reference TRBV28 and TRBJ1-5 proteins, is DVKVTQSSRYLVKRTGEKVFLECVQDMDHENMFWYRQDPGLGLRLIYFSYDVKMKEKGDIPEGYSVSREKKERFSLILESASTNQTSMYLCASTLSGSNQPQHFGDGTRLSIL.